These T cell receptor beta chains were read from a single sample in a study of a mutant IDH1 vaccine in newly diagnosed glioma. Using immunoSEQ multiplex PCR, the repertoire was profiled, and TCRdb retains in-frame clones only, with some absent. This table holds around 57,000 clones, 89% found once. Antigens of these TCRs are unknown. The starting material was PBMCs, obtained from a glioma patient whose treatment included an IDH1 peptide vaccine. The receptors shown here come from a man aged 40-49 years with glioma. CDR3s include the opening cysteine and the closing phenylalanine or tryptophan. D genes are given only for firm matches. Clone size, where shown, is once, few, many, or a class for clones that have expanded.

v_call: TRBV6-5
j_call: TRBJ2-7
clone_size: NA
d_call: NA
cdr3_aa: CASNLTRSYEQYF
cdr3_nt: TGTGCCAGCAATCTGACTAGATCCTACGAGCAGTACTTC

v_call: TRBV19
j_call: TRBJ1-4
clone_size: few
d_call: NA
cdr3_aa: CASSYQDEKLFF
cdr3_nt: TGTGCCAGTAGTTACCAAGATGAAAAACTGTTTTTT

v_call: TRBV28
j_call: TRBJ1-5
clone_size: NA
d_call: NA
cdr3_aa: CASMEGDQPQHF
cdr3_nt: TGTGCCAGCATGGAGGGGGATCAGCCCCAGCATTTT

v_call: TRBV28
j_call: TRBJ2-5
clone_size: NA
d_call: TRBD1
cdr3_aa: CASSLPGQGLEETQYF
cdr3_nt: TGTGCCAGCAGTTTACCGGGACAGGGGTTAGAAGAGACCCAGTACTTC

v_call: TRBV1
j_call: TRBJ2-7
clone_size: NA
d_call: NA
cdr3_aa: CTSSQAQASGRPYEQYF
cdr3_nt: TGCACCAGCAGCCAAGCCCAGGCTAGCGGGAGGCCCTACGAGCAGTACTTC

v_call: TRBV7-6
j_call: TRBJ1-1
clone_size: once
d_call: TRBD1
cdr3_aa: CASSPRRGTGLNTEAFF
cdr3_nt: TGTGCCAGCAGCCCTCGCCGTGGGACAGGGTTGAACACTGAAGCTTTCTTT

v_call: TRBV5-1
j_call: TRBJ2-5
clone_size: NA
d_call: TRBD2
cdr3_aa: CASSLAGLAGLYQETQYF
cdr3_nt: TGCGCCAGCAGCTTGGCCGGGCTAGCGGGCCTCTACCAAGAGACCCAGTACTTC

v_call: TRBV13
j_call: TRBJ2-2
clone_size: NA
d_call: NA
cdr3_aa: CASSSLLHGTGELFF
cdr3_nt: TGTGCCAGCAGCTCACTTTTACATGGGACCGGGGAGCTGTTTTTT

v_call: TRBV19
j_call: TRBJ2-2
clone_size: NA
d_call: NA
cdr3_aa: CASSSGQNTGELFF
cdr3_nt: TGTGCCAGTAGTAGTGGACAGAACACCGGGGAGCTGTTTTTT

v_call: TRBV10-1
j_call: TRBJ2-5
clone_size: NA
d_call: TRBD2
cdr3_aa: CASSPSGQETQYF
cdr3_nt: TGCGCCAGCTCGCCTAGCGGGCAAGAGACCCAGTACTTC

v_call: TRBV19
j_call: TRBJ2-7
clone_size: once
d_call: TRBD2
cdr3_aa: CASSIREGPYEQYF
cdr3_nt: TGTGCCAGTAGTATCCGGGAGGGCCCCTACGAGCAGTACTTC

v_call: TRBV6-6
j_call: TRBJ1-1
clone_size: once
d_call: TRBD1
cdr3_aa: CASSYDPGQGATEAFF
cdr3_nt: TGTGCCAGCAGTTACGACCCTGGACAGGGCGCAACTGAAGCTTTCTTT

v_call: TRBV9
j_call: TRBJ2-3
clone_size: once
d_call: TRBD2
cdr3_aa: CASSLQGGDTQYF
cdr3_nt: TGTGCCAGCAGCTTGCAGGGAGGGGATACGCAGTATTTT

v_call: TRBV5-1
j_call: TRBJ2-5
clone_size: NA
d_call: NA
cdr3_aa: CASSLAGGSGETQYF
cdr3_nt: TGCGCCAGCAGCTTGGCCGGTGGATCGGGTGAGACCCAGTACTTC

v_call: TRBV29-1
j_call: TRBJ2-7
clone_size: NA
d_call: TRBD1
cdr3_aa: CSVGPGGYYEQYF
cdr3_nt: TGCAGCGTTGGTCCAGGGGGCTATTACGAGCAGTACTTC

v_call: TRBV9
j_call: TRBJ2-3
clone_size: NA
d_call: NA
cdr3_aa: CASSVVGPDTQYF
cdr3_nt: TGTGCCAGCAGCGTAGTGGGGCCAGATACGCAGTATTTT

v_call: TRBV9
j_call: TRBJ1-5
clone_size: NA
d_call: NA
cdr3_aa: CASSVWPGQPQHF
cdr3_nt: TGTGCCAGCAGCGTATGGCCCGGGCAGCCCCAGCATTTT

v_call: TRBV6-5
j_call: TRBJ1-5
clone_size: NA
d_call: NA
cdr3_aa: CASGLSDQPQHF
cdr3_nt: TGTGCCAGCGGACTCAGTGATCAGCCCCAGCATTTT

v_call: TRBV21-1
j_call: TRBJ1-1
clone_size: once
d_call: NA
cdr3_aa: CASSQKTGTRIDTEAFF
cdr3_nt: TGTGCCAGCAGCCAAAAGACAGGGACGAGGATAGACACTGAAGCTTTCTTT